The rows below give T cell receptor beta chains drawn from one sample of a study of T cell changes during pregnancy in multiple sclerosis. Assay used: immunoSEQ multiplex PCR; TCRdb lists only in-frame clones, some missing. The sample holds 8,600 or so clones; about 85% are singletons and the top ten take 10%. The input for sequencing was CD8+ T cells from peripheral blood mononuclear cells, taken in the first trimester of pregnancy. Receptor source: a female donor in good health, enrolled as a control in a pregnancy study. CDR3s include the opening cysteine and the closing phenylalanine or tryptophan. D genes are given only for firm matches. Size tells how often a clone was seen (once, few, many) or the class of an expanded clone, and some rows leave it out.

>TRBV18|-|TRBJ2-7|-
CASSPDSVYEQYF
TGTGCCAGCTCACCGGACAGTGTCTACGAGCAGTACTTC
>TRBV28|-|TRBJ2-7|TRBD2
CASSLAGGGHEQYF
TGTGCCAGCAGCCTAGCGGGAGGCGGCCACGAGCAGTACTTC
>TRBV27|-|TRBJ2-7|TRBD1
CASAPGDRAYEQYF
TGTGCCAGCGCTCCCGGGGACAGAGCCTACGAGCAGTACTTC
>TRBV11-2|-|TRBJ2-5|-
CASSPPDRLQETQYF
TGTGCCAGCAGCCCACCTGACAGACTTCAAGAGACCCAGTACTTC
>TRBV27|-|TRBJ2-4|-
CASSPLAKNIQYF
TGTGCCAGCAGTCCCTTAGCCAAAAACATTCAGTACTTC
>TRBV28|few|TRBJ1-1|-
CASRVQGMNTEAFF
TGTGCCAGCAGGGTACAGGGTATGAACACTGAAGCTTTCTTT
>TRBV2|-|TRBJ2-7|TRBD2
CATGGGSFSYEQYF
TGTGCCACTGGGGGGGGGTCCTTCTCCTACGAGCAGTACTTC
>TRBV6-4|-|TRBJ1-1|-
CASSEGPPFGGDTEAFF
TGTGCCAGCAGTGAGGGACCTCCCTTTGGGGGGGACACTGAAGCTTTCTTT
>TRBV29-1|-|TRBJ2-2|TRBD2
CSVAGLAGGGTGELFF
TGCAGCGTTGCAGGTCTAGCGGGAGGAGGAACCGGGGAGCTGTTTTTT
>TRBV6-5|once|TRBJ2-5|TRBD2
CASSYQTSGGKETQYF
TGTGCCAGCAGTTACCAGACTAGCGGGGGGAAAGAGACCCAGTACTTC
>TRBV11-3|-|TRBJ2-1|-
CASSSHRESVTDEQFF
TGTGCCAGCAGCTCACATCGGGAGTCGGTGACGGATGAGCAGTTCTTC
>TRBV6-4|-|TRBJ2-3|-
CASSGTNTDTQYF
TGTGCCAGCAGTGGGACAAACACAGATACGCAGTATTTT
>TRBV7-6|-|TRBJ1-1|TRBD1
CASSRKTGDVTEAFF
TGTGCCAGCAGCCGGAAAACAGGGGATGTCACTGAAGCTTTCTTT
>TRBV6-4|-|TRBJ2-2|TRBD1
CASSGQENTGELFF
TGTGCCAGCAGCGGACAGGAGAACACCGGGGAGCTGTTTTTT
>TRBV19|-|TRBJ2-6|-
CASSIPRSGANVLTF
TGTGCCAGTAGTATCCCCAGGTCCGGGGCCAACGTCCTGACTTTC
>TRBV27|-|TRBJ2-2|TRBD1
CASSSTGGFTGELFF
TGTGCCAGCAGTTCCACAGGGGGCTTCACCGGGGAGCTGTTTTTT
>TRBV29-1|-|TRBJ2-5|TRBD2
CSADPSGSSGLFGETQYF
TGCAGCGCCGACCCTAGCGGGTCCAGCGGTCTTTTCGGAGAGACCCAGTACTTC
>TRBV10-3|-|TRBJ2-7|-
CAISERQKTYEQYF
TGTGCCATCAGTGAGCGACAGAAAACCTACGAGCAGTACTTC
>TRBV5-4|-|TRBJ2-4|-
CASSFPPGVIQYF
TGTGCCAGCAGCTTCCCCCCGGGGGTAATTCAGTACTTC
>TRBV28|-|TRBJ2-2|-
CASSVGLNTGELFF
TGTGCCAGCAGCGTCGGACTAAACACCGGGGAGCTGTTTTTT
>TRBV23-1|few|TRBJ2-7|TRBD2
CASSQPGGFDEQYF
TGCGCCAGCAGTCAACCGGGGGGTTTCGACGAGCAGTACTTC
>TRBV6-4|once|TRBJ2-2|-
CASGAPNTGELFF
TGTGCCAGCGGGGCACCGAACACCGGGGAGCTGTTTTTT
>TRBV6-4|-|TRBJ2-3|TRBD2
CASSESSGSTDTQYF
TGTGCCAGCAGTGAATCTAGCGGGAGCACAGATACGCAGTATTTT
>TRBV19|few|TRBJ2-1|TRBD2
CASSIGPISGRFYNEQFF
TGTGCCAGTAGTATCGGGCCCATTAGCGGGAGGTTTTACAATGAGCAGTTCTTC
>TRBV19|once|TRBJ2-3|TRBD1
CASSQGADTQYF
TGTGCCAGTAGCCAGGGGGCAGATACGCAGTATTTT
>TRBV29-1|-|TRBJ1-2|TRBD1
CSVEGQGYGYTF
TGCAGCGTTGAAGGACAGGGCTATGGCTACACCTTC
>TRBV4-1|once|TRBJ1-5|-
CASSVPPGHKDQPQHF
TGCGCCAGCAGCGTGCCCCCCGGACACAAAGATCAGCCCCAGCATTTT
>TRBV28|once|TRBJ2-5|TRBD2
CASSPPLADEETQYF
TGTGCCAGCAGCCCCCCTCTAGCGGATGAAGAGACCCAGTACTTC
>TRBV5-6|-|TRBJ1-1|-
CASSLRGLNTEAFF
TGTGCCAGCAGCTTAAGGGGCTTGAACACTGAAGCTTTCTTT
>TRBV6-5|-|TRBJ2-7|-
CASSPKNLIFYEQYF
TGTGCCAGCAGTCCGAAGAACTTAATCTTCTACGAGCAGTACTTC
>TRBV2|-|TRBJ2-7|TRBD2
CASRRGQGTSGGAYEQYF
TGTGCCAGCAGGAGAGGGCAGGGGACTAGCGGGGGGGCCTACGAGCAGTACTTC
>TRBV7-6|-|TRBJ2-4|TRBD2
CASSLGTSGGGNIQYF
TGTGCCAGCAGCTTAGGGACTAGCGGGGGGGGAAACATTCAGTACTTC
>TRBV9|-|TRBJ2-3|TRBD2
CASSLGTSGGWGDTQYF
TGTGCCAGCAGCCTCGGGACTAGCGGGGGGTGGGGAGATACGCAGTATTTT
>TRBV6-4|-|TRBJ2-1|TRBD2
CASSDGRGGLDEQFF
TGTGCCAGCAGTGACGGGCGGGGGGGCCTCGATGAGCAGTTCTTC
>TRBV28|-|TRBJ2-3|TRBD1
CASSFTGGSTDTQYF
TGTGCCAGCAGTTTCACAGGGGGTAGCACAGATACGCAGTATTTT
>TRBV5-1|-|TRBJ2-7|TRBD2
CASSGLGTSGYEQYF
TGCGCCAGCAGCGGATTAGGGACTAGCGGCTACGAGCAGTACTTC
>TRBV7-9|once|TRBJ1-3|-
CASSSWTQNNGNTIYF
TGTGCCAGCAGCTCTTGGACACAGAATAATGGAAACACCATATATTTT
>TRBV6-4|-|TRBJ2-5|TRBD2
CASSEGTSGGQETQYF
TGTGCCAGCAGTGAAGGGACTAGCGGGGGGCAAGAGACCCAGTACTTC
>TRBV19|-|TRBJ1-1|-
CASGQRANTEAFF
TGTGCCAGCGGCCAGCGAGCGAACACTGAAGCTTTCTTT
>TRBV10-2|-|TRBJ1-4|TRBD1
CASSERGTGLNEKLFF
TGCGCCAGCAGTGAGCGGGGGACAGGGCTCAATGAAAAACTGTTTTTT
>TRBV11-2|-|TRBJ1-4|-
CASSPGPPQDEKLFF
TGTGCCAGCAGCCCCGGCCCGCCGCAGGATGAAAAACTGTTTTTT
>TRBV7-6|-|TRBJ2-6|-
CASSLEGHGSGANVLTF
TGTGCCAGCAGCTTAGAAGGACATGGCTCTGGGGCCAACGTCCTGACTTTC
>TRBV6-5|few|TRBJ2-7|-
CASSSNLNYEQYF
TGTGCCAGCAGTTCAAACCTAAATTACGAGCAGTACTTC
>TRBV5-6|-|TRBJ2-7|-
CASSLANGDFAYEQYF
TGTGCCAGCAGCTTGGCCAACGGGGACTTCGCCTACGAGCAGTACTTC
>TRBV7-8|-|TRBJ1-1|TRBD1
CASSLDRESAEAFF
TGTGCCAGCAGCTTGGACAGGGAATCAGCTGAAGCTTTCTTT
>TRBV28|-|TRBJ2-3|TRBD1
CASKKTGTADTQYF
TGTGCCAGCAAAAAGACTGGGACAGCAGATACGCAGTATTTT
>TRBV28|once|TRBJ2-1|TRBD2
CASRLKAGVRYNEQFF
TGTGCCAGCAGGCTTAAAGCGGGAGTCCGCTACAATGAGCAGTTCTTC
>TRBV28|-|TRBJ1-2|TRBD1
CASGPGQGASYYGYTF
TGTGCCAGCGGCCCGGGACAGGGGGCTTCCTACTATGGCTACACCTTC
>TRBV4-1|-|TRBJ2-7|-
CASSQDLSIHEQYF
TGCGCCAGCAGCCAAGATCTAAGTATCCACGAGCAGTACTTC
>TRBV7-9|-|TRBJ2-1|TRBD2
CASSPANKGGTSGNEQFF
TGTGCCAGCAGCCCTGCCAACAAGGGGGGGACTAGCGGAAATGAGCAGTTCTTC
>TRBV4-1|-|TRBJ2-7|TRBD2
CASSHGTSGGSYEQYF
TGCGCCAGCAGCCACGGGACTAGCGGGGGCTCCTACGAGCAGTACTTC